The text below deals with one TCR beta chain. Its binding antigen is unknown. Base qualities are not provided; no much larger clone lies one nucleotide away. The record originates from a study of blood T cell repertoires in COVID-19 (dated by TCRdb to 2018 to 2021). In terms of the full investigation: Samples covering the acute and convalescent phases of COVID-19 were provided by collaborators in the United States, Italy and Spain. A de-identified subject ID, COVID-19 status, age in years and sex were almost always included in the sample metadata. The dataset comprised deeply sampled blood TCRbeta repertoires from subjects exposed to, actively infected with, or recovered from COVID-19. The samples were drawn from the first 160 participants of the ongoing ImmuneRACE study and from 950 to 1,500 subjects provided by 6 global collaborators. HLA class I and class II types, where available, came from metadata supplied by the sample provider rather than from assay-based typing. A freely available public database, intended as a resource for researchers studying the immune response to SARS-CoV-2, is where the repertoires were released. The material from the prospective study consisted of cDNA or gDNA derived from T cells, B-cell-depleted T cells, or PBMCs. Overall study results and their limits: How much clinical and demographic metadata was included differed by source and by participant, and the metadata was provided uncurated.

CDR3 length: 16 amino acids, cysteine to phenylalanine. Just the 48-base CDR3 DNA is kept, in frame starting at base 1. The germline V and J ends show losses of 2 bases and 6 bases respectively, and no gene match explains 11 bases of the junction. The germline V gene provides CDR1 SGHDN and CDR2 FVKESK. Samples from volunteer blood donors who had recovered from COVID-19 were contributed by a second Seattle source. Each collaborating institution followed its own protocols to collect whole blood in K2EDTA tubes. For TCRbeta analysis, collaborators shipped samples in one of three forms: frozen whole blood, isolated PBMCs, or DNA extracted from either of those sample types. TCRbeta CDR3 regions were amplified from genomic DNA by means of the immunoSEQ Assay, a bias-controlled multiplex PCR. Turning to the authors' computational methods: The number of nucleated cells in each sample was estimated from the amplification of reference gene primers within the assay. To quantify the absolute abundance of each unique TCRbeta CDR3 rearrangement, sequence reads were collapsed and filtered. For each sample, productive Simpson clonality was calculated by taking the square root of Simpson's diversity index across productive rearrangements. Sourced from immuneACCESS, this table was stored by TCRdb with only in-frame sequences that have V and J called. A share of the clones is absent; for the studies checked, an unresolved V gene accounts for under half, and the remainder has no known explanation. The D gene and trimming were derived from the DNA, and the V and J assignments and clone size from that table. For this sample there are around 240,000 clones; around 85% appear just once. The ten largest make up just over 3% of the sample.

The receptor chain draws on TRBV14 and TRBJ2-3; 7 junctional bases match TRBD2. The specimen sequenced was peripheral blood. This clonotype was sampled from a woman in her twenties or thirties who had recovered from COVID-19. The DNA sequence follows: TGTGCCAGCAGCCAATGGAAGCGGGGAAGGGCGGATACGCAGTATTTT. The translation is CASSQWKRGRADTQYF.